This TCR beta chain was sequenced in a study of blood T cell repertoires in COVID-19 (dated by TCRdb to about 2020). About the study as a whole: The collaborator samples originated in the United States, Italy and Spain and spanned the acute and convalescent phases of COVID-19. Deeply sampled blood TCRbeta repertoires from subjects exposed to, actively infected with, or recovered from COVID-19 were included in the dataset. A de-identified subject ID, COVID-19 status, age in years and sex were almost always included in the sample metadata. Where HLA class I and class II types were available, the types were taken from metadata supplied by the sample provider, not from assay-based typing. The samples were drawn from two sources: the first 160 participants of the ongoing ImmuneRACE study, and some 1,300 subjects contributed by 6 global collaborators. A freely available public database, intended as a resource for researchers studying the immune response to SARS-CoV-2, is where the repertoires were released. The prospective study material was composed of cDNA or gDNA derived from T cells, B-cell-depleted T cells, or PBMCs.

The germline V gene provides CDR1 SGHRS and CDR2 YFSETQ. V is reduced by 4 bases and J by 2 bases, leaving a spacing of 13 bases between them. Inclusive of the bounding cysteine and phenylalanine, the CDR3 is 14 residues long. CDR3 DNA only is kept here, 42 bases in frame from base 1. TCRbeta CDR3 regions were amplified from genomic DNA using the immunoSEQ Assay, a bias-controlled multiplex PCR. In the source study's methods: The number of nucleated cells in each sample was estimated by amplification of reference gene primers within the assay. To quantify the absolute abundance of each unique TCRbeta CDR3 rearrangement, sequence reads were collapsed and filtered. For each sample, productive Simpson clonality was calculated as the square root of Simpson's diversity index across productive rearrangements. TCRdb limited this immuneACCESS table to in-frame rearrangements with V and J called. A share of clones is missing; checked studies link under half to unresolved V genes, and the rest is unexplained. V, J and clone size reflect that table, while D and trimming were determined from the DNA. The sample records about 42,000 clones, roughly 93% of which are singletons. The leading ten clones occupy about a tenth of the sample.

General conclusions and limits of the study: The quantity of clinical and demographic metadata differed by source and by participant and was supplied without curation.

This clone was seen just once. Its antigen has not been determined. Base qualities are missing; no much larger clone stands one base away. The collaborating institutions used their own protocols to collect whole blood in K2EDTA tubes. For TCRbeta analysis, collaborators shipped samples as frozen whole blood, isolated PBMCs, or DNA extracted from either of those sample types. Sequenced: peripheral blood. The chain is encoded by TRBV5-1 joined to TRBJ2-7; the best D guess is TRBD1, with 6 bases matching. The clonotype was recovered from a man between 50 and 59 years old with active COVID-19. The CDR3: CASSPGTQTYEQYF. The nucleotides read TGCGCCAGCAGCCCCGGGACACAAACCTACGAGCAGTACTTC.